The 13 T cell receptor beta chains below were found in one sample sequenced in a study of blood T cell repertoires in COVID-19. Data came from immunoSEQ multiplex PCR; TCRdb stores just in-frame clones and leaves some out. The sample yields 150,000 to 250,000 clones, 82% seen once. The specimen was PBMCs or T cells enriched from blood (not recorded which). The receptors derive from a man in his forties who had recovered from COVID-19.

The gene calls are TRBV7-3 and TRBJ1-4, with D perhaps TRBD1 (5 bases). Germline assignment: CDR1 SGHTA and CDR2 FQGTGA. Trimming left V 0 bases short and J 2 bases short, with 7 bases between. The CDR3 runs 15 residues. CDR3 in DNA: TGTGCCAGCAGCTTAACGGGGGGGACTAATGAAAAACTGTTTTTT. As protein: CASSLTGGTNEKLFF.

V and J are TRBV18 and TRBJ1-5, with a tentative D call TRBD1 (5 bases). The CDR3 is 15 amino acids. In germline, CDR1 is KGHSH, CDR2 LQKENI. Trimming pared 4 bases from V and 7 bases from J, leaving 17 bases between. Written as DNA, the CDR3 is TGTGCCAGCTCACTCTCGACGGGGGAATTCCAGCCCCAGCATTTT. This sequence encodes CASSLSTGEFQPQHF.

In its sample, this clone was seen a few times. The J gene is TRBJ1-1, the V gene TRBV11-2; 7 nucleotides line up with TRBD1. Germline trimming cut 1 base from V and 7 bases from J; bases unmatched to any gene: 9. Germline V gene lookup returns CDR1 SGHAT and CDR2 FQNNGV. There are 15 residues in the CDR3. The CDR3 protein is CASSLVGGGASEAFF. CDR3 DNA: TGTGCCAGCAGCTTAGTAGGAGGGGGCGCAAGTGAAGCTTTCTTT.

The chain carries TRBV4-1 and TRBJ2-5, with 7 bases fitting TRBD1. Unmatched junction bases numbered 11, after V lost 2 bases and J lost 5 bases. Germline lookup yields CDR1 MGHRA and CDR2 YSYEKL. CDR3 length: 16 amino acids. In DNA form, the CDR3 reads TGCGCCAGCAGCCAAACAAGGGGGCTAGCAGGCGAGACCCAGTACTTC. Translated, it gives CASSQTRGLAGETQYF.

V is TRBV5-8 and J is TRBJ1-5; D unresolved. Deletions cut 5 bases from V and 0 bases from J, with 15 bases between. Germline CDR1 SGHTS, CDR2 YDEGEE. CDR3 size: 16 residues. This CDR3 is CASSFTDTLSNQPQHF. DNA for the CDR3: TGTGCCAGCAGTTTTACCGACACTCTTAGCAATCAGCCCCAGCATTTT.

J is TRBJ1-3 and V is TRBV6-5; 7 nucleotides match TRBD1. This CDR3 has 15 residues. Germline V gene sequence: CDR1 MNHEY, CDR2 SVGAGI. V gave up 6 bases and J gave up 3 bases; unmatched junction bases: 8. The CDR3 DNA sequence: TGTGCCAGCAGAAGGACAGGTCTTGATGGAAACACCATATATTTT. Translated, it gives CASRRTGLDGNTIYF.

The J gene is TRBJ2-1, the V gene TRBV19; D is possibly TRBD1 (6 bases). Germline V gives CDR1 LNHDA, CDR2 SQIVND (reference sequence). Deletions cut 7 bases from V and 4 bases from J, with 23 bases between. The CDR3 contains 17 residues. Written as DNA, the CDR3 is TGTGCCAGTAAACAGGGTATTGGCGTAGGACTTTACAATGAGCAGTTCTTC. This sequence encodes CASKQGIGVGLYNEQFF.

The V gene is TRBV7-8, the J gene TRBJ1-5, with D tentatively TRBD1 (6 bases). The V end lost 3 bases, the J end lost 1 base, and 16 bases lay between the germline ends. Germline CDR1 reads SGHVS; CDR2 reads FQNEAQ. This CDR3 contains 17 residues. In DNA, the CDR3 is TGTGCCAGCAGCTTGGGGAACAGGGTTGTAAGCAATCAGCCCCAGCATTTT. Translation gives CASSLGNRVVSNQPQHF.

The chain is built from TRBV28 and TRBJ1-1, with D tentatively TRBD1 (6 bases). Per the germline V gene, CDR1 is MDHEN and CDR2 is SYDVKM. V lost 5 bases and J 1 base, leaving 8 bases between the germline ends. This CDR3 region has 13 residues. CDR3 protein: CASSGQTNTEAFF. The CDR3, as DNA: TGTGCCAGCAGTGGACAGACGAACACTGAAGCTTTCTTT.

The chain carries TRBV5-1 and TRBJ2-1; D possibly corresponds to TRBD2 (5 bases). The CDR3 is made up of 20 amino acids. The germline V and J ends were trimmed by 2 bases and 2 bases, with 26 bases remaining between them. Germline values: CDR1 SGHRS, CDR2 YFSETQ. CDR3 in amino acids: CASSFGRFDILADTYNEQFF. The CDR3 nucleotides read TGCGCCAGCAGCTTTGGCCGCTTCGACATTCTAGCAGACACCTACAATGAGCAGTTCTTC.

The V call is TRBV2, the J call TRBJ1-5; 7 nucleotides align to TRBD1. J was trimmed by 2 bases and V by 4 bases; bases with no gene match: 2. The V gene's germline CDR1 is SNHLY and CDR2 FYNNEI. The CDR3 sequence is 14 residues long. The CDR3 loop is CASSGQGRNQPQHF. The CDR3 coding sequence is TGTGCCAGCAGTGGACAGGGCCGCAATCAGCCCCAGCATTTT.

The rearrangement uses TRBV7-9 and TRBJ2-2; a weak D match, TRBD1 (5 bases). There are 15 residues in the CDR3. V lost 3 bases, J lost 4 bases, and 12 bases lay in between. CDR1 and CDR2 (germline): SEHNR, FQNEAQ (reference sequence). CDR3 DNA sequence: TGTGCCAGCAGCTTTCAGGGTTTTGCCACCGGGGAGCTGTTTTTT. It specifies CASSFQGFATGELFF.

The chain carries TRBV27 and TRBJ1-6; D is unresolved. The CDR3 extends over 14 amino acids. V lost 6 bases to trimming and J lost 6 bases, with 12 bases between them. In germline, CDR1 is MNHEY, CDR2 SMNVEV (reference sequence). The chain's CDR3 is CASRAGNRNSPLHF. The CDR3 DNA is TGTGCCAGCAGGGCCGGGAACCGTAATTCACCCCTCCACTTT.